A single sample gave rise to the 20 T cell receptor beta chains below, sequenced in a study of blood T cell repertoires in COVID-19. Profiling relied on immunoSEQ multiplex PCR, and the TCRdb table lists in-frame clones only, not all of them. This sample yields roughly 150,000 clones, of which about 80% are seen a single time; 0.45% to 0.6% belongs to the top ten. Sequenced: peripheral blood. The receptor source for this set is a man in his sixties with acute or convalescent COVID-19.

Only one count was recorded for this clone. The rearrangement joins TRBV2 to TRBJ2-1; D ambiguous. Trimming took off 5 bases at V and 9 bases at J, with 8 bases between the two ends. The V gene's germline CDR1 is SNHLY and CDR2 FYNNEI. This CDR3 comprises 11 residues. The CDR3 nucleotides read TGTGCCAGCAGTTTAGTTAGTGAGCAGTTCTTC. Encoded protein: CASSLVSEQFF.

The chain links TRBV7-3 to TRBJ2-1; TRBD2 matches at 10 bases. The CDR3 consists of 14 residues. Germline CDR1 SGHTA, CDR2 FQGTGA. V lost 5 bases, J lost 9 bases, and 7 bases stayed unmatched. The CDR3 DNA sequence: TGTGCCAGCAGCCCCCAGAGCGGGGGGGGTGAGCAGTTCTTC. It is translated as CASSPQSGGGEQFF.

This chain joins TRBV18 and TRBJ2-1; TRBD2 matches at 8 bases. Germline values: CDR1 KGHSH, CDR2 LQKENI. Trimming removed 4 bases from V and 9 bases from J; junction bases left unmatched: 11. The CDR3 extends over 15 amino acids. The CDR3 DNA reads TGTGCCAGCTCACTCCAGCGGGAGATCCTAAGTGAGCAGTTCTTC. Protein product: CASSLQREILSEQFF.

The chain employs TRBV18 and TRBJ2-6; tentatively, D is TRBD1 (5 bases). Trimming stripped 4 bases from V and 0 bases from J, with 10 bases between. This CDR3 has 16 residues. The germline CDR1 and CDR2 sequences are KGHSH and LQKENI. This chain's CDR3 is CASSLRQSSGANVLTF. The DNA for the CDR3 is TGTGCCAGCTCACTTAGACAGAGCTCTGGGGCCAACGTCCTGACTTTC.

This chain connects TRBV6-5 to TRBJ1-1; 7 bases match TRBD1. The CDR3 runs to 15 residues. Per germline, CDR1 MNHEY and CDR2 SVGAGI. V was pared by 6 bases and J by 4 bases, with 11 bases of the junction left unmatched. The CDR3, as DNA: TGTGCCAGCAGACCTGTGGACAGGAGGATCACTGAAGCTTTCTTT. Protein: CASRPVDRRITEAFF.

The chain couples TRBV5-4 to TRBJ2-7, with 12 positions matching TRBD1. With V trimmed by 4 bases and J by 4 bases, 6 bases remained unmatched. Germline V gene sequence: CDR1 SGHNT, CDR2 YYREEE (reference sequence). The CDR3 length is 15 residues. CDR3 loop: CASSKGQGAAYEQYF. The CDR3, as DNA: TGTGCCAGCAGCAAGGGACAGGGGGCGGCATACGAGCAGTACTTC.

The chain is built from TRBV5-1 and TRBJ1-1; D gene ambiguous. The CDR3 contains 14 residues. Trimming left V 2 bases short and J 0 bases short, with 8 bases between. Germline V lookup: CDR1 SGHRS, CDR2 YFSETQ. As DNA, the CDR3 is TGCGCCAGCAGCTTTGAGGAGATGAACACTGAAGCTTTCTTT. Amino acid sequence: CASSFEEMNTEAFF.

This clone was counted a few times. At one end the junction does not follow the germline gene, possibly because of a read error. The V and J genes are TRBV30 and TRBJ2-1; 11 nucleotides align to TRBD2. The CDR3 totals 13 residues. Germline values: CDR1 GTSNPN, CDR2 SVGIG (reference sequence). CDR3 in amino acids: CAWSVASSGRLVF. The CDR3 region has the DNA TGTGCCTGGAGTGTAGCTTCTAGCGGGAGGTTGGTCTTC. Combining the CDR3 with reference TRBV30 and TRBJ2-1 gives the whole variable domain SQTIHQWPATLVQPVGSPLSLECTVEGTSNPNLYWYRQAAGRGLQLLFYSVGIGQISSEVPQNLSASRPQDRQFILSSKKLLLSDSGFYLCAWSVASSGRLVFGPGTRLTVL.

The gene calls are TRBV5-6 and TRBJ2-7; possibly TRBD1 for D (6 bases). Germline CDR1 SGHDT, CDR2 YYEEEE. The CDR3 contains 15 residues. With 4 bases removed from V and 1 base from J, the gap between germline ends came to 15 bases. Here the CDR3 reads CASSPPGQISYEQYF. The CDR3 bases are TGTGCCAGCAGCCCCCCCGGACAGATTTCCTACGAGCAGTACTTC. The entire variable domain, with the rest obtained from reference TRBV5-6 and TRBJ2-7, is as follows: DAGVTQSPTHLIKTRGQQVTLRCSPKSGHDTVSWYQQALGQGPQFIFQYYEEEERQRGNFPDRFSGHQFPNYSSELNVNALLLGDSALYLCASSPPGQISYEQYFGPGTRLTVT.

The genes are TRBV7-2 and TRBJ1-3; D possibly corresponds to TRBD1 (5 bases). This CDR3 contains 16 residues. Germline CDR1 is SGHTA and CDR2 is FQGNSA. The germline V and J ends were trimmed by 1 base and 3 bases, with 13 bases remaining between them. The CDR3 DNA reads TGTGCCAGCAGCTTAGAACCCGCCAGGGTTGGAAACACCATATATTTT. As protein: CASSLEPARVGNTIYF. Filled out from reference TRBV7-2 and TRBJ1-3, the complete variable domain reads GAGVSQSPSNKVTEKGKDVELRCDPISGHTALYWYRQSLGQGLEFLIYFQGNSAPDKSGLPSDRFSAERTGGSVSTLTIQRTQQEDSAVYLCASSLEPARVGNTIYFGEGSWLTVV.

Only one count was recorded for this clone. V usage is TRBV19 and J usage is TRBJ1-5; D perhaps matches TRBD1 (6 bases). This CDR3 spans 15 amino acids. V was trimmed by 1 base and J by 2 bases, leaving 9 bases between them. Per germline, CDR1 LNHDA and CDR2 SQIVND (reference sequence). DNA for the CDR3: TGTGCCAGTAGTATAGGTGGGGGCCGCAATCAGCCCCAGCATTTT. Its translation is CASSIGGGRNQPQHF. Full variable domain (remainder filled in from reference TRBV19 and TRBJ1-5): DGGITQSPKYLFRKEGQNVTLSCEQNLNHDAMYWYRQDPGQGLRLIYYSQIVNDFQKGDIAEGYSVSREKKESFPLTVTSAQKNPTAFYLCASSIGGGRNQPQHFGDGTRLSIL.

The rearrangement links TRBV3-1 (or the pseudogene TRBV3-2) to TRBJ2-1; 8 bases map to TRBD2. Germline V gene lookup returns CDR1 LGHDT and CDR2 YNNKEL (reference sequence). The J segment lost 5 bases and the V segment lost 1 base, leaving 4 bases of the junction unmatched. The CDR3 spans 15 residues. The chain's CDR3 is CASSQAGGAHNEQFF. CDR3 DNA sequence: TGTGCCAGCAGCCAAGCCGGGGGGGCGCACAATGAGCAGTTCTTC.

CDR3 sequence reads: CATSGWGLGANVLTF. In nucleotides, the CDR3 is TGTGCCACCAGTGGCTGGGGCCTGGGGGCCAACGTCCTGACTTTC. The chain has TRBV24-1 and TRBJ2-6, with D possibly matching TRBD1 (5 bases). From germline, CDR1 is KGHDR and CDR2 SFDVKD. CDR3 size: 15 residues. Trimming cost V 5 bases and J 4 bases, with 11 bases left between them.

CDR3 region: CASSTQQGLNTEAFF. The CDR3 DNA sequence: TGTGCCAGCAGCACACAACAGGGCTTGAACACTGAAGCTTTCTTT. The chain is built from TRBV5-5 and TRBJ1-1; possible D gene TRBD1, 6 bases. The CDR3 sequence is 15 residues long. CDR1 is SGHKS and CDR2 is YYEKEE in the germline V gene (reference sequence). V was shortened by 4 bases and J by 0 bases, with 13 bases between the two germline ends.

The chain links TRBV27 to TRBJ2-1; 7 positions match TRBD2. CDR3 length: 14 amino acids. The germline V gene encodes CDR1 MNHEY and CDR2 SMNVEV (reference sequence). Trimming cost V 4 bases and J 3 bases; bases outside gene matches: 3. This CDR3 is CASSSSGSYNEQFF. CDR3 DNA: TGTGCCAGCAGTTCTAGCGGTAGCTACAATGAGCAGTTCTTC.

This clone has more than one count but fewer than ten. The CDR3 sequence is CATSRDGRGQGVTYTGELFF. Written as DNA, the CDR3 is TGTGCCACCAGCAGAGATGGACGGGGACAGGGGGTTACGTACACCGGGGAGCTGTTTTTT. The chain couples TRBV15 to TRBJ2-2; 11 bases are a match to TRBD1. The germline CDR1 and CDR2 sequences are LNHNV and YYDKDF (reference sequence). V gave up 0 bases and J gave up 3 bases; unmatched junction bases: 12. The CDR3 runs to 20 residues.

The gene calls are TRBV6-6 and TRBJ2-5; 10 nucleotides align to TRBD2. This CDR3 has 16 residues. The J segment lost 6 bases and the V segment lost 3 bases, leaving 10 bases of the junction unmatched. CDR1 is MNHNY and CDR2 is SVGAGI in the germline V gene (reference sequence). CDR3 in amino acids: CASSYEPKAGGKTQYF. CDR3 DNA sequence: TGTGCCAGCAGTTATGAACCAAAAGCGGGAGGGAAGACCCAGTACTTC.

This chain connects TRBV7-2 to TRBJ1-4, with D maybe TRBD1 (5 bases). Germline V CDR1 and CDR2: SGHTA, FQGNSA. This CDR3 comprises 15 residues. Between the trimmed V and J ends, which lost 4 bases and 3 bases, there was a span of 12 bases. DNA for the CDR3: TGTGCCAGCAGCTCCGGGGAGGGGCCTAATGAAAAACTGTTTTTT. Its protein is CASSSGEGPNEKLFF.

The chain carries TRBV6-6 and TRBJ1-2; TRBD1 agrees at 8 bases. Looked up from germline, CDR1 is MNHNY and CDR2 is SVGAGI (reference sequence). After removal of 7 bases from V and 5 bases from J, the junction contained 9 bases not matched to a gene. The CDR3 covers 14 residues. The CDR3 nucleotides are TGTGCCAGCAACCTCGGACAGGGCGGGTATGGCTACACCTTC. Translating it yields CASNLGQGGYGYTF.

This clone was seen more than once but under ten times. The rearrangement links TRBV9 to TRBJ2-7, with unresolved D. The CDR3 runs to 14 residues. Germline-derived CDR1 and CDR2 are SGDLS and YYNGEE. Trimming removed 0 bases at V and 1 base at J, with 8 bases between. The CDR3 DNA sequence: TGTGCCAGCAGCGTAGAACTGACATCCTACGAGCAGTACTTC. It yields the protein CASSVELTSYEQYF.